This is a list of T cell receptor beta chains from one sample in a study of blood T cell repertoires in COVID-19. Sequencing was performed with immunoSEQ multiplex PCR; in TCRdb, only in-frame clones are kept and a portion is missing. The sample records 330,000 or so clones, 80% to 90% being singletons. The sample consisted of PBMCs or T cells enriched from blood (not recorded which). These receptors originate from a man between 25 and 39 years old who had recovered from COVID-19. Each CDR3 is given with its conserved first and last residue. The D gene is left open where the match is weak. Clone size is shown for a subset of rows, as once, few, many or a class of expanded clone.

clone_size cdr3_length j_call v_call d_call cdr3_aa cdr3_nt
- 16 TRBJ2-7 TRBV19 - CASSIVGATPTYEQYF TGTGCCAGTAGTATAGTAGGGGCCACCCCCACCTACGAGCAGTACTTC
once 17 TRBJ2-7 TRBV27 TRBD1 CASSTRQGFGNSYEQYF TGTGCCAGCAGTACCCGACAGGGGTTCGGGAACTCCTACGAGCAGTACTTC
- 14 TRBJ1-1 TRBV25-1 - CASSEFSGMTEAFF TGTGCCAGCAGTGAATTTTCAGGGATGACTGAAGCTTTCTTT
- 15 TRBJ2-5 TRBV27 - CASSLSGGPLETQYF TGTGCCAGCAGTTTATCGGGAGGACCCCTGGAGACCCAGTACTTC
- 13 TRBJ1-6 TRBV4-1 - CASSFRGGSPLHF TGCGCCAGCAGCTTTCGGGGGGGTTCACCCCTCCACTTT
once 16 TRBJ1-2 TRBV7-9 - CASSLDSGDPIYGYTF TGTGCCAGCAGCTTAGATTCAGGGGACCCCATCTATGGCTACACCTTC
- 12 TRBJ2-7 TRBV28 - CASSTGYYEQYF TGTGCCAGCAGTACAGGGTATTACGAGCAGTACTTC
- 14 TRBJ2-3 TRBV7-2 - CASSLIVVEGTQYF TGTGCCAGCAGCTTAATTGTTGTGGAGGGAACGCAGTATTTT
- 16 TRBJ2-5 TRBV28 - CASSPVGRGPQETQYF TGTGCCAGCAGCCCCGTGGGGCGGGGGCCGCAAGAGACCCAGTACTTC
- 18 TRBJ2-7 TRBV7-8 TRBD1 CASSLAEAGGAYRYEQYF TGTGCCAGCAGCTTAGCGGAAGCAGGGGGCGCTTACCGCTACGAGCAGTACTTC
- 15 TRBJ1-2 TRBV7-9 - CASSSRQTGGYGYTF TGTGCCAGCAGCTCGCGCCAGACAGGCGGCTATGGCTACACCTTC
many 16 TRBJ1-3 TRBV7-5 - CARSLPERAGGNTIYF TGTGCCAGAAGTCTCCCCGAGAGGGCAGGAGGAAACACCATATATTTT
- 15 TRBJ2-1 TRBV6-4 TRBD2 CASSASGGTYNEQFF TGTGCCAGCAGCGCAAGCGGGGGAACGTACAATGAGCAGTTCTTC
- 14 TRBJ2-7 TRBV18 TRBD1 CASSPAGTGAEQYF TGTGCCAGCTCACCCGCCGGGACAGGGGCCGAGCAGTACTTC
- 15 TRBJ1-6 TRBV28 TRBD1 CASSPRQGNISPLHF TGTGCCAGCAGTCCACGACAGGGGAATATTTCACCCCTCCACTTT
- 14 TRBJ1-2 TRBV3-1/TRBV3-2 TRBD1 CASSPTGGNYGYTF TGTGCCAGCAGCCCGACAGGGGGTAACTATGGCTACACCTTC
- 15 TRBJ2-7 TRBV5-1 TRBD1 CASSYAPGTGGEQYF TGCGCCAGCAGCTACGCCCCCGGGACAGGGGGCGAGCAGTACTTC
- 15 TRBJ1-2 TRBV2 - CASSEGPSGGSGYTF TGTGCCAGCAGTGAGGGTCCCAGCGGAGGATCGGGCTACACCTTC
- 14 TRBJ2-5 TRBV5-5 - CASSRGIPQETQYF TGTGCCAGCAGCCGGGGAATACCCCAAGAGACCCAGTACTTC
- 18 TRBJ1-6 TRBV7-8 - CASSYSVRGRGRNSPLHF TGTGCCAGCAGCTACTCGGTCCGGGGGCGGGGGAGGAATTCACCCCTCCACTTT
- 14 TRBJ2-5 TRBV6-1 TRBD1 CASSEFDRGETQYF TGTGCCAGCAGTGAATTCGACAGGGGAGAGACCCAGTACTTC
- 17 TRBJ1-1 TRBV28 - CASIGVRGGDVNTEAFF TGTGCCAGCATAGGGGTTCGCGGGGGAGACGTGAACACTGAAGCTTTCTTT
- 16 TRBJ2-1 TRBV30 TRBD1 CAWSLGAGGTLNEQFF TGTGCCTGGAGCCTAGGGGCAGGGGGCACCCTGAATGAGCAGTTCTTC
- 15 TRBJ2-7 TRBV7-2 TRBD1 CASSLEDGTGYEQYF TGTGCCAGCAGCTTAGAGGACGGGACAGGGTACGAGCAGTACTTC
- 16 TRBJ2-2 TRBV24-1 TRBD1 CATSDPGQGWTGELFF TGTGCCACCAGTGACCCGGGACAGGGTTGGACCGGGGAGCTGTTTTTT
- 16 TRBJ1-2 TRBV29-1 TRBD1 CSVPEFGQVGRYGYTF TGCAGCGTCCCAGAATTTGGACAGGTGGGACGGTATGGCTACACCTTC
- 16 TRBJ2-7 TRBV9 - CASSVEGAGMRDEQYF TGTGCCAGCAGCGTAGAAGGTGCGGGTATGAGGGACGAGCAGTACTTC
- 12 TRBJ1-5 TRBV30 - CAWAGDGQPQHF TGTGCCTGGGCAGGGGACGGTCAGCCCCAGCATTTT
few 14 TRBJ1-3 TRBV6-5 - CASSPIQGGNTIYF TGTGCCAGCAGTCCAATACAGGGTGGAAACACCATATATTTT
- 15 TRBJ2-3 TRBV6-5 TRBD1 CASSISTGGTDTQYF TGTGCCAGCAGCATCTCGACAGGGGGCACAGATACGCAGTATTTT
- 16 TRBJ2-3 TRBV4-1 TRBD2 CASSQDKAGGADTQYF TGCGCCAGCAGCCAAGATAAGGCGGGGGGCGCAGATACGCAGTATTTT
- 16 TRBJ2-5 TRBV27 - CASSLSFGVWGETQYF TGTGCCAGCAGTTTATCGTTCGGGGTTTGGGGAGAGACCCAGTACTTC
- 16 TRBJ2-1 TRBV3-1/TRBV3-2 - CASTHGGQGPYNEQFF TGTGCCAGCACCCATGGTGGGCAGGGCCCCTACAATGAGCAGTTCTTC
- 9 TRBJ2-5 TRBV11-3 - CASSPRGYF TGTGCCAGCAGCCCCAGGGGGTACTTC
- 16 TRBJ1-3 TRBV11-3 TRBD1 CASSRGQGANGNTIYF TGTGCCAGCAGCCGAGGACAGGGGGCGAACGGAAACACCATATATTTT
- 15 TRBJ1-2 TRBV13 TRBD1 CASSLTGAADYGYTF TGTGCCAGCAGTCTTACAGGGGCCGCTGACTATGGCTACACCTTC
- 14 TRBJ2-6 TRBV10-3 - CATLNSSGANVLTF TGTGCCACTCTAAACAGCTCTGGGGCCAACGTCCTGACTTTC
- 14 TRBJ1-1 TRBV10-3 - CAISAERGWTEAFF TGTGCCATCAGTGCAGAAAGGGGTTGGACTGAAGCTTTCTTT
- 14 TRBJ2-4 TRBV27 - CASSLSGGKNIQYF TGTGCCAGCAGTTTATCTGGGGGGAAAAACATTCAGTACTTC
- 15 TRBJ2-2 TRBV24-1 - CATSLTETSGGELFF TGTGCCACCAGTTTAACCGAGACCTCGGGAGGGGAGCTGTTTTTT
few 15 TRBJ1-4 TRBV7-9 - CASSTTGTKSGGLFF TGTGCCAGCAGCACCACAGGAACTAAGTCCGGGGGGCTGTTTTTT
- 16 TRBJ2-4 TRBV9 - CASSVTGTAGENIQYF TGTGCCAGCAGCGTGACCGGGACTGCCGGGGAAAACATTCAGTACTTC
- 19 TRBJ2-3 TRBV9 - CASSVLGGVGARKTDTQYF TGTGCCAGCAGCGTGTTAGGTGGAGTCGGAGCACGTAAAACAGATACGCAGTATTTT
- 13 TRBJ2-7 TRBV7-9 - CASSPQTGYEQYF TGTGCCAGCAGCCCACAGACAGGATACGAGCAGTACTTC